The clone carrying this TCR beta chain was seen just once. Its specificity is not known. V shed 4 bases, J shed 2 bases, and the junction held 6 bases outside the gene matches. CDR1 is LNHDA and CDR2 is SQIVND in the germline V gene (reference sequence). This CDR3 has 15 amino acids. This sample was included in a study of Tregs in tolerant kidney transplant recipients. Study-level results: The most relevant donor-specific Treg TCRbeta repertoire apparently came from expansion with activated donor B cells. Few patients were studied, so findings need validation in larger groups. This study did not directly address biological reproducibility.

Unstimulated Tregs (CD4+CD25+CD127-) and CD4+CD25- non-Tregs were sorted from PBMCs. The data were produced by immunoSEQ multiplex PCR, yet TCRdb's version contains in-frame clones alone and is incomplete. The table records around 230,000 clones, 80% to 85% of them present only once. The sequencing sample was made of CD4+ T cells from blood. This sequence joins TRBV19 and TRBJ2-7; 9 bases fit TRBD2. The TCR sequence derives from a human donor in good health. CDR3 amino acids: CASSSWREGPYEQYF. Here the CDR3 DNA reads TGTGCCAGTAGTAGTTGGCGGGAGGGCCCCTACGAGCAGTACTTC.